This TCR beta chain was identified during a study of cytomegalovirus exposure and HLA in healthy donors. This CDR3 has 16 amino acids. V lost 5 bases, J lost 5 bases, and 7 bases stayed unmatched. CDR1 PRHDT and CDR2 FYEKMQ come from the germline V gene (reference sequence). Researchers ran the PCR with 60 Vbeta and 13 Jbeta primers. Sequenced by immunoSEQ multiplex PCR; TCRdb stores in-frame clones only, minus some. This sample has about 140,000 clones; approximately 80% occur once, and the top ten carry over 1.5%. The rearrangement links TRBV13 to TRBJ2-3, with 13 bases that match TRBD2. This sequence originates from a man in his forties or fifties in good health and CMV-seronegative. The sequencing sample was made of PBMCs. Here the CDR3 reads CASSPWTSGGVDTQYF. The CDR3 bases are TGTGCCAGCAGCCCCTGGACTAGCGGGGGAGTAGATACGCAGTATTTT.